The 2 T cell receptor beta chains listed next were all sequenced from one sample in a study of human T cells and chemical hapten exposure. The time point is: patch test 1, 2 weeks after DPC sensitization. Treatment noted: therapeutic diphenylcyclopropenone sensitization with weekly scalp DPC. MiXCR, applied by TCRdb to the RACE reads, yields one record per CDR3 protein. The table lists 300,000 to 450,000 distinct CDR3 sequences, 4% to 5.5% of them singletons. The source material was whole blood, sampled in connection with sensitization to the hapten diphenylcyclopropenone (DPC). These receptors were collected from a woman between 50 and 59 years old with alopecia areata. Some clones in this sample may be carry-over from other donors' samples.

This clonotype was picked up many times. The chain couples TRBV6-1 to TRBJ1-1; D might be TRBD1 (6 bases). Germline V gene data show CDR1 as MNHNS and CDR2 as SASEGT. Trimming pared 7 bases from V and 2 bases from J, leaving 20 bases between. The CDR3 covers 16 residues. CDR3 nucleotide sequence: TGTGCCAGCATTTTTAATTCGGACAGCTTAAACACTGAAGCTTTCTTT. Protein: CASIFNSDSLNTEAFF.

This clonotype was recorded at least ten times. In DNA form, the CDR3 reads TGCAGTGCCCGGACAGGGGTCTCCTACGAGCAGTACTTC. It specifies CSARTGVSYEQYF. This chain connects TRBV20-1 to TRBJ2-7, with 9 nucleotides matching TRBD1. V lost 6 bases and J lost 0; bases outside the gene matches: 3. The CDR3 is 13 residues long. Germline loops: CDR1 DFQATT, CDR2 SNEGSKA (reference sequence).